A single sample is the source of the 13 T cell receptor beta chains below, sequenced in a study of blood T cell repertoires in COVID-19. Profiling relied on immunoSEQ multiplex PCR, and the TCRdb table lists in-frame clones only, not all of them. The sample has about 180,000 clones; around 90% are singletons. Sample: peripheral blood. Receptors originate from a woman in her forties or fifties with acute or convalescent COVID-19.

V and J are TRBV7-2 and TRBJ2-1; D is possibly TRBD2 (5 bases). CDR1 is SGHTA, CDR2 FQGNSA, per germline. Trimming removed 2 bases from V and 6 bases from J, with 8 bases in between. The CDR3 covers 13 residues. CDR3 residues: CASSLIAINEQFF. CDR3 bases: TGTGCCAGCAGCTTAATAGCGATCAATGAGCAGTTCTTC.

The CDR3 nucleotides are TGTGCCAGCAGCGGAAGCGGGAATCAGCCCCAGCATTTT. Translated, it gives CASSGSGNQPQHF. The genes are TRBV14 and TRBJ1-5, with D unclear. The V end was cut by 5 bases, the J end by 4 bases, with 9 bases between. From germline, CDR1 is SGHDN and CDR2 FVKESK. This CDR3 spans 13 amino acids.

This chain joins TRBV18 and TRBJ2-5; D might be TRBD2 (6 bases). With 4 bases removed from V and 1 base from J, the gap between germline ends came to 10 bases. From germline, CDR1 is KGHSH and CDR2 LQKENI. This CDR3 is 14 amino acids long. CDR3 DNA: TGTGCCAGCTCACTTTCTAGCGCCCAAGAGACCCAGTACTTC. Protein sequence: CASSLSSAQETQYF.

The V gene is TRBV5-1, the J gene TRBJ1-2; D is possibly TRBD1 (5 bases). Per germline, CDR1 SGHRS and CDR2 YFSETQ. Trimming cost V 0 bases and J 7 bases, with 10 bases left between them. There are 13 residues in the CDR3. CDR3 in amino acids: CASSLVQGSGYTF. The CDR3 DNA reads TGCGCCAGCAGCTTGGTTCAGGGCTCTGGCTACACCTTC.

V is TRBV3-1 (or the pseudogene TRBV3-2) and J is TRBJ1-2; D gene unclear. V lost 7 bases to trimming and J lost 3 bases, with 15 bases between them. Germline lookup yields CDR1 LGHDT and CDR2 YNNKEL (reference sequence). There are 14 residues in the CDR3. CDR3 in amino acids: CASNGDRGDYGYTF. The CDR3 region has the DNA TGTGCCAGCAACGGGGATCGTGGGGACTATGGCTACACCTTC.

The chain recombines TRBV5-4 with TRBJ2-5, with D perhaps matching TRBD1 (5 bases). V dropped 0 bases and J dropped 9 bases, with 21 bases sitting between them. The germline V gene encodes CDR1 SGHNT and CDR2 YYREEE (reference sequence). The CDR3 runs to 16 residues. The CDR3 DNA is TGTGCCAGCAGCTTGGGACACCAGGGCCACCAAGGGGCCCAGTACTTC. It is translated as CASSLGHQGHQGAQYF.

This clone has just one count. The V call is TRBV6-5, the J call TRBJ2-5, with D maybe TRBD1 (6 bases). The CDR3 runs to 14 residues. The V gene's germline CDR1 is MNHEY and CDR2 SVGAGI. V shed 6 bases and J shed 0 bases, with 11 bases lying between them. CDR3 DNA: TGTGCCAGCAGGGTCGGACAGAACCAAGAGACCCAGTACTTC. Translated, it gives CASRVGQNQETQYF.

This sequence joins TRBV5-4 and TRBJ1-4; D gene unclear. CDR1 and CDR2 (germline): SGHNT, YYREEE (reference sequence). The germline V and J ends were trimmed by 4 bases and 8 bases, with 9 bases remaining between them. The CDR3 sequence is 12 residues long. The CDR3 DNA reads TGTGCCAGCAGCACCCGAGGGGAAAAACTGTTTTTT. It codes for CASSTRGEKLFF.

This clone was found once. This rearrangement joins TRBV7-2 to TRBJ1-1; a weak D match, TRBD1 (6 bases). Germline CDR1 reads SGHTA; CDR2 reads FQGNSA. Trimming removed 3 bases from V and 3 bases from J, with 11 bases in between. The CDR3 sequence is 14 residues long. The CDR3 sequence: CASSFLGGDTEAFF. CDR3 nucleotide sequence: TGTGCCAGCAGCTTCCTAGGGGGGGACACTGAAGCTTTCTTT.

Regarding this clone: One end of the junction varies from germline; a read error may be responsible. The chain employs TRBV7-2 and TRBJ2-5, with 7 bases that match TRBD1. The CDR3 loop spans 17 amino acids. Germline V CDR1 and CDR2: SGHTA, FQGNSA. Written as DNA, the CDR3 is TGTGCCAGCAGCTTAGCCCTACGACAGGGAAGACAAGGGACCCAGTACTTC. Encoded protein: CASSLALRQGRQGTQYF.

The chain combines TRBV19 with TRBJ2-1; weak D call: TRBD1 (5 bases). This CDR3 spans 16 amino acids. Germline V gene sequence: CDR1 LNHDA, CDR2 SQIVND (reference sequence). V gave up 7 bases and J gave up 0 bases, with 16 bases separating them. This chain's CDR3 is CASIFPTGRSYNEQFF. The CDR3 DNA follows: TGTGCCAGTATTTTCCCCACAGGACGCTCCTACAATGAGCAGTTCTTC.

This clone was picked up one time. This chain joins TRBV29-1 and TRBJ1-4; 10 bases line up with TRBD1. V was clipped by 7 bases and J by 7 bases; unmatched bases: 6. Germline lookup yields CDR1 SQVTM and CDR2 ANQGSEA. The CDR3 contains 13 residues. The CDR3 DNA sequence: TGCAGCGGAAAGACAGGGGGCATTGAAAAACTGTTTTTT. This gives the protein CSGKTGGIEKLFF.

This clone was seen a few times. The CDR3 DNA sequence: TGTGCCAGCAGCTTGGCAGGGGAAAGGGAGCTGTTTTTT. Translated, it gives CASSLAGERELFF. The chain is built from TRBV5-4 and TRBJ2-2; TRBD1 might be the D (6 bases). Germline V gene sequence: CDR1 SGHNT, CDR2 YYREEE (reference sequence). The germline V and J ends were trimmed by 0 bases and 9 bases, with 9 bases remaining between them. CDR3 length: 13 residues.